What follows are 23 T cell receptor beta chains derived from one specimen sequenced in a study of regulatory T cells in long-lasting Graves disease. Building of the TCR beta libraries involved iRepertoire HTBI primers and Arm-PCR of CDR3 regions. A single record per CDR3 protein comes from TCRdb applying MiXCR to the multiplex PCR reads. Of around 500,000 distinct CDR3 sequences in the sample, approximately 13% are singletons; the top ten hold about 10%. Time point of the sample: newly diagnosed GD, antithyroid drugs for less than 3 months. Scientists built the TCR library using RNA that was extracted from PBMCs. The same data also contributed to another study, on T cells in Graves' hyperthyroidism and ophthalmopathy.

The source material was peripheral blood mononuclear cells (PBMCs), sampled at new diagnosis, from a patient treated with antithyroid drugs. These receptors were taken from a man under 40 with Graves disease.

This clonotype was counted at least ten times. The chain combines TRBV5-1 with TRBJ2-3; 7 bases align to TRBD1. The CDR3 sequence is 15 residues long. Germline CDR1 and CDR2: SGHRS and YFSETQ. J was trimmed by 1 base and V by 0 bases; bases with no gene match: 2. CDR3 in amino acids: CASSLEGTGTDTQYF. CDR3 nucleotide sequence: TGCGCCAGCAGCTTGGAAGGGACAGGCACAGATACGCAGTATTTT.

In its sample, this clonotype was seen many times. This chain's CDR3 is CASSPRGQGDQPQHF. CDR3 DNA: TGTGCCAGTAGTCCCCGTGGACAGGGAGATCAGCCCCAGCATTTT. The chain is built from TRBV19 and TRBJ1-5, with 8 bases identical to TRBD1. V lost 5 bases and J lost 5; bases outside the gene matches: 8. CDR3 length equals 15 residues. Germline-derived CDR1 and CDR2 are LNHDA and SQIVND (reference sequence). The whole variable domain, remainder taken from reference TRBV19 and TRBJ1-5, is DGGITQSPKYLFRKEGQNVTLSCEQNLNHDAMYWYRQDPGQGLRLIYYSQIVNDFQKGDIAEGYSVSREKKESFPLTVTSAQKNPTAFYLCASSPRGQGDQPQHFGDGTRLSIL.

This clonotype showed up just a few times. The V call is TRBV20-1, the J call TRBJ2-1, with 8 nucleotides matching TRBD2. Trimming at V came to 3 bases and at J to 8 bases, leaving 12 bases not matched to a gene. This CDR3 has 15 residues. CDR1 is DFQATT and CDR2 is SNEGSKA in the germline V gene (reference sequence). The CDR3, as DNA: TGCAGTGCTAGCGGGGGGGCTCCCTTTAGGTATGAGCAGTTCTTC. Its translation: CSASGGAPFRYEQFF.

The chain employs TRBV5-6 and TRBJ1-2; D is unresolved. The germline V gene encodes CDR1 SGHDT and CDR2 YYEEEE. The CDR3 contains 14 residues. Trimming cost V 1 base and J 5 bases, with 12 bases left between them. Written as DNA, the CDR3 is TGTGCCAGCAGCTTGCTTGGAACAATTTATGGCTACACCTTC. Translated: CASSLLGTIYGYTF.

The table lists this clonotype with many counts. The CDR3 sequence is CASSSLGHQPQHF. The CDR3, as DNA: TGTGCCAGCAGCTCCCTGGGCCATCAGCCCCAGCATTTT. The rearrangement links TRBV6-1 to TRBJ1-5; D gene unclear. CDR1 and CDR2 (germline): MNHNS, SASEGT. This CDR3 has 13 amino acids. V was trimmed by 6 bases and J by 5 bases, leaving 11 bases between them.

Many counts were recorded for this clonotype. Germline and junction disagree at one end, which may indicate a read error. The chain joins TRBV5-1 to TRBJ2-7; D is possibly TRBD1 or TRBD2 (6 bases each). Germline V CDR1 and CDR2: SGHRS, YFSETQ. The CDR3 covers 13 residues. The CDR3 reads CASSLEGGYEQYF. The CDR3 nucleotides are TGTGCCAGCAGCTTAGAGGGGGGCTACGAGCAGTACTTC. Together with reference TRBV5-1 and TRBJ2-7, the CDR3 gives the full variable domain: KAGVTQTPRYLIKTRGQQVTLSCSPISGHRSVSWYQQTPGQGLQFLFEYFSETQRNKGNFPGRFSGRQFSNSRSEMNVSTLELGDSALYLCASSLEGGYEQYFGPGTRLTVT.

The chain combines TRBV7-2 with TRBJ2-7; D remains unclear. Germline V gene data show CDR1 as SGHTA and CDR2 as FQGNSA. V was pared by 2 bases and J by 0 bases, with 14 bases between. The CDR3 spans 16 residues. In DNA form, the CDR3 reads TGTGCCAGCAGCTTACCCTCTTTATCGTACTCCTACGAGCAGTACTTC. Its protein is CASSLPSLSYSYEQYF.

This rearrangement joins TRBV4-1 to TRBJ2-7; tentatively, D is TRBD2 (6 bases). This CDR3 region has 15 residues. CDR1 is MGHRA, CDR2 YSYEKL, per germline. V lost 1 base to trimming and J lost 1 base, with 11 bases between them. The DNA for the CDR3 is TGCGCCAGCAGCCAAGTGCTGGGGGGATCCTACGAGCAGTACTTC. Translation: CASSQVLGGSYEQYF.

CDR3 DNA sequence: TGTGCCAGCAGCGGCGGACAGGGTCTGGCTAGCACAGATACGCAGTATTTT. It translates to CASSGGQGLASTDTQYF. The chain recombines TRBV9 with TRBJ2-3; 8 bases map to TRBD1. The junction had 9 bases not matched to a gene; V was cut back by 3 bases and J by 0 bases. The CDR3 sequence is 17 residues long. Per the germline V gene, CDR1 is SGDLS and CDR2 is YYNGEE.

This clonotype showed up many times. The chain carries TRBV12-3 or TRBV12-4 and TRBJ2-2; maybe TRBD1 (6 bases). The length of the CDR3 is 17 residues. Trimming left V 4 bases short and J 3 bases short, with 18 bases between. The CDR3 loop is CASSSLLPGQHTGELFF. The CDR3 region has the DNA TGTGCCAGCAGTTCCTTGTTACCCGGACAGCACACCGGGGAGCTGTTTTTT.

This clonotype was counted many times. The J gene is TRBJ2-1, the V gene TRBV20-1; D is ambiguous. The CDR3 is 13 residues long. The V and J ends lost 3 bases and 4 bases respectively, with 10 bases between them. The germline V gene encodes CDR1 DFQATT and CDR2 SNEGSKA (reference sequence). The CDR3 DNA is TGCAGTGCTAGTGCGACTCCATACAATGAGCAGTTCTTC. This translates into CSASATPYNEQFF.

The chain couples TRBV10-1 to TRBJ2-2; 14 nucleotides align to TRBD2. Looked up from germline, CDR1 is WNHNN and CDR2 is SYGVQD (reference sequence). There are 16 residues in the CDR3. Trimming cost V 6 bases and J 7 bases; bases outside gene matches: 7. The CDR3 DNA follows: TGCGCCAGCAGGGCCCCGGGACTAGCGGGAGACGGGGAGCTGTTTTTT. Translation gives CASRAPGLAGDGELFF.

This clonotype showed up many times. The chain is built from TRBV5-1 and TRBJ2-3; TRBD2 agrees at 12 bases. The CDR3 is made up of 15 amino acids. With V trimmed by 7 bases and J by 3 bases, 6 bases remained unmatched. Looked up from germline, CDR1 is SGHRS and CDR2 is YFSETQ. For the CDR3, the DNA is TGCGCCAGCCACAAGGGACTAGCGGGTACAGATACGCAGTATTTT. It is translated as CASHKGLAGTDTQYF.

This chain connects TRBV20-1 to TRBJ1-2; the D is unclear. Trimming took off 6 bases at V and 4 bases at J, with 9 bases between the two ends. This CDR3 is built from 11 residues. The germline V gene encodes CDR1 DFQATT and CDR2 SNEGSKA (reference sequence). Here the CDR3 reads CSARWVYGYTF. The CDR3 DNA reads TGCAGTGCCCGTTGGGTCTATGGCTACACCTTC.

The chain links TRBV2 to TRBJ2-5; 9 nucleotides agree with TRBD2. V dropped 8 bases and J dropped 1; count of bases not matched to a gene: 11. Looked up from germline, CDR1 is SNHLY and CDR2 is FYNNEI. CDR3 length: 16 amino acids. CDR3 protein: CASGGEGLAIQETQYF. The CDR3 region has the DNA TGTGCCAGCGGTGGTGAAGGACTAGCGATCCAAGAGACCCAGTACTTC.

This clonotype came up many times. The J gene is TRBJ1-1, the V gene TRBV2, with TRBD1 matching 7 bases. CDR1 is SNHLY, CDR2 FYNNEI, per germline. The CDR3 spans 14 residues. Germline trimming cut 5 bases from V and 4 bases from J; bases unmatched to any gene: 7. Here the CDR3 reads CASSSSRDSTEAFF. In DNA form, the CDR3 reads TGTGCCAGCAGTAGCAGCCGGGACAGCACTGAAGCTTTCTTT.

This clonotype has a count of ten or more. The chain is built from TRBV29-1 and TRBJ2-3; 8 bases are a match to TRBD1. Trimming removed 6 bases from V and 5 bases from J; junction bases left unmatched: 10. Germline CDR1 reads SQVTM; CDR2 reads ANQGSEA. The CDR3 covers 14 residues. CDR3 in DNA: TGCAGCGTACGAGGACAGGGAAACGGAGATACGCAGTATTTT. It encodes CSVRGQGNGDTQYF.

This clonotype showed up many times. The chain has TRBV20-1 and TRBJ2-5; D possibly corresponds to TRBD2 (5 bases). Germline loops: CDR1 DFQATT, CDR2 SNEGSKA (reference sequence). Trimming stripped 0 bases from V and 4 bases from J, with 9 bases between. The CDR3 sequence is 13 residues long. CDR3 amino acids: CSARDRAGETQYF. As DNA, the CDR3 is TGCAGTGCTAGAGATAGGGCGGGAGAGACCCAGTACTTC.

This clonotype was seen only once. The chain has TRBV4-1 and TRBJ1-1; no firm D call. V gave up 3 bases and J gave up 4 bases, with 12 bases separating them. The CDR3 is 14 amino acids. Germline V gives CDR1 MGHRA, CDR2 YSYEKL. CDR3 DNA sequence: TGCGCCAGCAGCCACTCCGCTTTGGGCACTGAAGCTTTCTTT. Amino acid sequence: CASSHSALGTEAFF.

With regard to this clonotype: A read error may explain this, as a much larger clone is one base away. The V gene is TRBV11-2, the J gene TRBJ2-5, with D possibly TRBD2 on 7 matching bases. Germline CDR1 is SGHAT and CDR2 is FQNNGV. The CDR3 runs to 15 residues. The CDR3 DNA reads as TGTGCCGGCAGCTTAGGCTATAGGGGGGGAGAGACCCAGTACTTC. Translated: CAGSLGYRGGETQYF.

The chain couples TRBV11-2 to TRBJ1-6, with no clear D. Germline V gene data show CDR1 as SGHAT and CDR2 as FQNNGV. The V end was cut by 1 base, the J end by 2 bases, with 15 bases between. The CDR3 has 18 residues. CDR3 protein: CASSLGPADQPYNSPLHF. The CDR3 coding sequence is TGTGCCAGCAGCTTAGGCCCGGCAGATCAACCCTATAATTCACCCCTCCACTTT.

This clonotype occurred many times. The chain recombines TRBV29-1 with TRBJ2-7; maybe TRBD2 (7 bases). Trimming took 3 bases from V and 2 from J, leaving 17 bases between them. The germline CDR1 and CDR2 sequences are SQVTM and ANQGSEA. The CDR3 is 15 amino acids. The CDR3 reads CSVEGEGTPPYEQYF. The CDR3 bases are TGCAGCGTTGAGGGGGAGGGGACACCGCCCTACGAGCAGTACTTC.

This chain joins TRBV9 and TRBJ2-5, with D perhaps TRBD2 (6 bases). The germline V gene encodes CDR1 SGDLS and CDR2 YYNGEE. V gave up 2 bases and J gave up 5 bases, with 10 bases separating them. The CDR3 contains 13 residues. CDR3 region: CASSVEGFETQYF. The CDR3 bases are TGTGCCAGCAGCGTGGAGGGCTTTGAGACCCAGTACTTC.